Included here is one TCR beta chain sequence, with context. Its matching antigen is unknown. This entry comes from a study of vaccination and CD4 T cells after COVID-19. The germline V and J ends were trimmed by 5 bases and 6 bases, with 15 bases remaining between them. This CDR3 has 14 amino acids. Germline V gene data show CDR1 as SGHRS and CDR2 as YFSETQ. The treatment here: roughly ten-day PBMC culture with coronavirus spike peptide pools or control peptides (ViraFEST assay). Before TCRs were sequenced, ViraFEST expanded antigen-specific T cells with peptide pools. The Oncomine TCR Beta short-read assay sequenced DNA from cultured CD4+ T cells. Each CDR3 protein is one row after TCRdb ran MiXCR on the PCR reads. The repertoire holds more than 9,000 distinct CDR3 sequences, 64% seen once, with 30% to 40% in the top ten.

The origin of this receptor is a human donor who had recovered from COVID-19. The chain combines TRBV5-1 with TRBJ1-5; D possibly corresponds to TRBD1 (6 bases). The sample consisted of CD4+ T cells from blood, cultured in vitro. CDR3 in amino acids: CASSMVLGGQPQHF. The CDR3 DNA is TGCGCCAGCAGTATGGTACTAGGGGGTCAGCCCCAGCATTTT. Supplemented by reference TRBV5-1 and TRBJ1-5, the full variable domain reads KAGVTQTPRYLIKTRGQQVTLSCSPISGHRSVSWYQQTPGQGLQFLFEYFSETQRNKGNFPGRFSGRQFSNSRSEMNVSTLELGDSALYLCASSMVLGGQPQHFGDGTRLSIL.